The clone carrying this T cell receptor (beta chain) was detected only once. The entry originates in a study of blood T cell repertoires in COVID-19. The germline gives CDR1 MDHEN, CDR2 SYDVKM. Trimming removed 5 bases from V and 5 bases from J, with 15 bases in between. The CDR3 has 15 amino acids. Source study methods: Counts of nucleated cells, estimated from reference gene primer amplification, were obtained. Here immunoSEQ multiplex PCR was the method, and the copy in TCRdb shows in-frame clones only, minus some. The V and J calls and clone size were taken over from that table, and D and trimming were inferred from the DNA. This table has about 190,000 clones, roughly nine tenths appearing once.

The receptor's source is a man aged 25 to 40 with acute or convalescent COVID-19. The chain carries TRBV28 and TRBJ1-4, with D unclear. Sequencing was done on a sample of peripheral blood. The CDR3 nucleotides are TGTGCCAGCAGTCCCTGGAGTGCGGGAAATGAAAAACTGTTTTTT. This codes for CASSPWSAGNEKLFF.